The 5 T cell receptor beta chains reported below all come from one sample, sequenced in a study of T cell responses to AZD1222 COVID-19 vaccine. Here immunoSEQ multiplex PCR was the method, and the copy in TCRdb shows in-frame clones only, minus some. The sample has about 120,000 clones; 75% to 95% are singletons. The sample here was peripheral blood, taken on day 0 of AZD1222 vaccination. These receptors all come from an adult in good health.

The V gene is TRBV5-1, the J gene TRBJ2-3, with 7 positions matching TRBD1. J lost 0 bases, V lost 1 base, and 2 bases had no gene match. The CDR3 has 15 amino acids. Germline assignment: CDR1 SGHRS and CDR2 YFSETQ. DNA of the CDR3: TGCGCCAGCAGCTTGTTCAGGGGGAGCACAGATACGCAGTATTTT. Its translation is CASSLFRGSTDTQYF.

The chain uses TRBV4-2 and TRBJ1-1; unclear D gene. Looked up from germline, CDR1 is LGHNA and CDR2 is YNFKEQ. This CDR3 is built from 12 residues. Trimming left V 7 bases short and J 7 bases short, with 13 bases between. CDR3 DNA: TGTGCCAGCACCACAGACGGTAATGAAGCTTTCTTT. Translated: CASTTDGNEAFF.

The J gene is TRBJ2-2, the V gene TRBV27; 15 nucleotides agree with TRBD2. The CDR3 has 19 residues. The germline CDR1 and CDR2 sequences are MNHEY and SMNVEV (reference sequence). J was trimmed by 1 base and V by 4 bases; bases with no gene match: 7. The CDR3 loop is CASSSNGGLAGGNTGELFF. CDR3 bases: TGTGCCAGCAGTTCCAACGGGGGACTAGCGGGAGGGAACACCGGGGAGCTGTTTTTT.

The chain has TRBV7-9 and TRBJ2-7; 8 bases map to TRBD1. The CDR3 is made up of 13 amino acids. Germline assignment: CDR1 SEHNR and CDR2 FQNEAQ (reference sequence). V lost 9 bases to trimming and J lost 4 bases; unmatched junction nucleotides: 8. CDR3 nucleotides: TGTGCCAGTACAGGGGGTGGGAGATACGAGCAGTACTTC. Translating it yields CASTGGGRYEQYF.

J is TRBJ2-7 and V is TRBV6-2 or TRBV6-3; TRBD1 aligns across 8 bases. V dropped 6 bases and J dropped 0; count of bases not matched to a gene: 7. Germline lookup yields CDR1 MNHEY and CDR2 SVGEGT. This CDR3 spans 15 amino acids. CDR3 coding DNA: TGTGCCAGCAGCAGGGACAGGACCTTCTCCTACGAGCAGTACTTC. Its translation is CASSRDRTFSYEQYF.